This T cell receptor beta chain was retrieved from a study of shared clonotypes between healthy human individuals. Overall study: In total, the donors were a couple of women and a few men aged 18 to 49. CD8 memory received one plate per donor, CD8 naive two, CD4 memory three and CD4 naive three.

For this clone: No antigen is known for it.

Overall study results and limits: Naive subsets generally exceeded memory subsets in estimated richness.

Germline V lookup: CDR1 GTSNPN, CDR2 SVGIG (reference sequence). The CDR3 is 16 amino acids. The junction had 18 bases not matched to a gene; V was cut back by 4 bases and J by 6 bases. CD4+ cells were split into CD45RA+ naive and CD45RA-negative memory subsets. Repertoires were generated with immunoSEQ multiplex PCR, while TCRdb's copy carries only in-frame clones and drops some. The table shows 2 million to 2.5 million clones, with about 94% occurring only once. This clonotype was sampled from a man younger than 35 in good health. The sample taken for sequencing was naive CD4+ T cells sorted from blood. Sample subset: CD45RA+ positively selected. The rearrangement links TRBV30 to TRBJ2-7; 7 positions match TRBD2. The DNA of the CDR3 is TGTGCCTGGACTCCGAGGAACGGCGATGGGGAGGGCGAGCAGTACTTC. It encodes CAWTPRNGDGEGEQYF.